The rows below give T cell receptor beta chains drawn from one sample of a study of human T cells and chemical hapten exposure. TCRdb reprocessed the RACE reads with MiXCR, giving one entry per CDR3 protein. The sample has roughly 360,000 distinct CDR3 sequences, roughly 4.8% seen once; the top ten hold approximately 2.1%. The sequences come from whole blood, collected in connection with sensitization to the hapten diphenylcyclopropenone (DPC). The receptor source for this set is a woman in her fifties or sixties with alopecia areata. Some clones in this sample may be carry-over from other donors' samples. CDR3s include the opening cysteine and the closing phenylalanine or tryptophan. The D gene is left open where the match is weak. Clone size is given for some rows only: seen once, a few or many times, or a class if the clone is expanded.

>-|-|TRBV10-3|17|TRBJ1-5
CAISDPAGVPSNQPQHF
TGTGCCATCAGTGATCCCGCGGGGGTTCCAAGCAATCAGCCCCAGCATTTT
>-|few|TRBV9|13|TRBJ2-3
CASSRGATDTQYF
TGTGCCAGCAGCAGGGGGGCCACAGATACGCAGTATTTT
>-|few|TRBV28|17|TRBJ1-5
CASSLLGATRGGQPQHF
TGTGCCAGCAGTTTATTGGGAGCCACAAGGGGCGGTCAGCCCCAGCATTTT
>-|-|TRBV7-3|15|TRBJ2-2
CASSAMTSNTGELFF
TGTGCCAGCAGCGCAATGACAAGTAACACCGGGGAGCTGTTTTTT
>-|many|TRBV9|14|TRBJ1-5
CASSVDPVNQPQHF
TGTGCCAGCAGCGTAGATCCAGTCAATCAGCCCCAGCATTTT
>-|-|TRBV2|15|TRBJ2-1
CASTRSSRTEERTFF
TGTGCCAGCACCAGATCCAGTAGGACAGAAGAAAGGACGTTCTTC
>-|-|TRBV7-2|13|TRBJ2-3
CASSKGWRDTQYF
TGTGCCAGCAGCAAAGGGTGGCGGGATACGCAGTATTTT
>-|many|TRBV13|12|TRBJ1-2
CASSLDKLGYTF
TGTGCCAGCAGCTTAGACAAACTGGGCTACACCTTC
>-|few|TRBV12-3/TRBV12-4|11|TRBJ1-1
CASRTRDGTFF
TGTGCCAGCAGAACCCGGGACGGCACTTTCTTT
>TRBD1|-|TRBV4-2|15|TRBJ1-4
CASSQPDRGDEKLFF
TGTGCCAGCAGCCAACCGGACAGGGGGGATGAAAAACTGTTTTTT
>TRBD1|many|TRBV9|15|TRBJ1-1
CASSPTPTGGPEAFF
TGTGCCAGCAGCCCCACCCCCACAGGGGGCCCTGAAGCTTTCTTT
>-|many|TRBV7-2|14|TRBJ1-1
CASSLRIPGTEAFF
TGTGCCAGCAGCTTAAGGATACCGGGGACTGAAGCTTTCTTT
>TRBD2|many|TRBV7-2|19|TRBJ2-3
CASSLVASGGHGVADTQYF
TGTGCCAGCAGCTTAGTGGCTAGCGGGGGGCATGGGGTGGCAGATACGCAGTATTTT
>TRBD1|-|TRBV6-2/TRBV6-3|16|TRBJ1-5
CASSSFSGDRGQPQHF
TGTGCCAGCAGTTCATTCTCCGGGGACAGGGGCCAGCCCCAGCATTTT
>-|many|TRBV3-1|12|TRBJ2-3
CASSQTVGTQYF
TGTGCCAGCAGCCAAACGGTCGGTACGCAGTATTTT
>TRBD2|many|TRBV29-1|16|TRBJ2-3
CSVVGTSGIQADTQYF
TGCAGCGTTGTGGGGACTAGCGGGATTCAGGCAGATACGCAGTATTTT
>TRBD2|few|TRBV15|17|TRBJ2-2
CATSRDRLAENTGELFF
TGTGCCACCAGCAGAGATCGCCTAGCGGAGAACACCGGGGAGCTGTTTTTT
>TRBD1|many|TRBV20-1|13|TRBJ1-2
CSARPDRVDGYTF
TGCAGTGCTAGACCCGACAGGGTTGATGGCTACACCTTC
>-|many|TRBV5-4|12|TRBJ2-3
CASTRGADTQYF
TGTGCCAGCACCAGGGGTGCAGATACGCAGTATTTT
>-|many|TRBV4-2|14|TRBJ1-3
CASSQSHSGNTIYF
TGTGCCAGCAGCCAAAGCCACTCTGGAAACACCATATATTTT
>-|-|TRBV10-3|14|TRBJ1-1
CAISELRQNTEAFF
TGTGCCATCAGTGAGTTGAGGCAGAACACTGAAGCTTTCTTT
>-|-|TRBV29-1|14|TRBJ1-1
CSVGGQGQGTEAFF
TGCAGCGTTGGGGGTCAGGGACAAGGCACTGAAGCTTTCTTT
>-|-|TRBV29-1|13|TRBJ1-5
CSVLRGGGEPQHF
TGCAGCGTTTTGAGAGGAGGGGGAGAGCCCCAGCATTTT